The clone carrying this T cell receptor (beta chain) was seen just once. This PCR relied on a set of 60 Vbeta primers and 13 Jbeta primers. Clones were read by immunoSEQ multiplex PCR, and TCRdb kept only the in-frame ones, dropping some. This table has over 95,000 clones, 60% to 80% appearing once. These data are taken from a study of cytomegalovirus exposure and HLA in healthy donors. V shed 1 base and J 0 bases; nucleotides not matched to a gene: 2. Germline-derived CDR1 and CDR2 are GTSNPN and SVGIG (reference sequence). This CDR3 region has 16 residues. Specimen: PBMCs. The gene calls are TRBV30 and TRBJ2-7; 14 nucleotides agree with TRBD2. This sequence originates from a human donor in good health. CDR3 loop: CAWSGGLAGVSYEQYF. The CDR3 region has the DNA TGTGCCTGGAGTGGGGGACTAGCGGGAGTCTCCTACGAGCAGTACTTC.